The subject of this entry is one T cell receptor beta chain. The sample belongs to a study of cytomegalovirus exposure and HLA in healthy donors. Germline V lookup: CDR1 MNHEY, CDR2 SMNVEV (reference sequence). The CDR3 loop spans 16 amino acids. V lost 0 bases to trimming and J lost 1 base, with 12 bases between them. PCR used 60 Vbeta primers and 13 Jbeta primers. Some clones are missing from TCRdb's copy, which holds only in-frame ones; the method was immunoSEQ multiplex PCR. This table holds about 64,000 clones, approximately 70% found once. The sequence derives from a male donor in good health and CMV-seropositive. V gene TRBV27 combines with J gene TRBJ1-1; D call uncertain. The sequenced sample consisted of PBMCs. The CDR3 sequence: CASSLSSWWANTEAFF. The CDR3 bases are TGTGCCAGCAGTTTATCCAGTTGGTGGGCGAACACTGAAGCTTTCTTT.